The clone carrying this TCR beta chain was counted only a few times. The ends lost 3 bases at V and 4 bases at J; junction bases unmatched: 6. Germline assignment: CDR1 MNHNS and CDR2 SASEGT. The CDR3 spans 15 residues. This record belongs to a study of blood T cell repertoires in COVID-19. Original processing methods: Reference gene primer amplification gave nucleated cell count estimates. Generated by immunoSEQ multiplex PCR, the TCRdb table keeps only in-frame clones and is missing some. The DNA gave D and trimming, while V, J and clone size come from that table. The data hold some 240,000 clones, with around 90% observed a single time.

Sequenced sample: peripheral blood. The sequence derives from a woman between 70 and 85 years old with COVID-19, enrolled during active disease. V gene TRBV6-1 combines with J gene TRBJ1-5; TRBD1 matches at 7 bases. CDR3 sequence reads: CASSDPTGVNQPQHF. The DNA of the CDR3 is TGTGCCAGCAGTGACCCAACAGGGGTGAATCAGCCCCAGCATTTT.